This TCR beta chain came from a study of blood T cell repertoires in COVID-19. Study details: Samples taken during acute and convalescent COVID-19 were collected in the United States, Italy and Spain.

The study drew participants aged about 18 to 89 years from 20 to 30 US areas. Participant-given clinical history determined each cohort assignment. Germline assignment: CDR1 SNHLY and CDR2 FYNNEI. The CDR3 loop spans 15 amino acids. Trimming left V 3 bases short and J 3 bases short, with 12 bases between. How the authors handled the data: Reference gene primer amplification gave estimated nucleated cell counts. Clones were read by immunoSEQ multiplex PCR, and TCRdb kept only the in-frame ones, dropping some. The DNA gave D and trimming, while V, J and clone size come from that table. The repertoire holds 190,000 or so clones, around 89% seen once, with roughly 8.4% in the top ten.

This TCR came from a woman aged 18-29 years who had recovered from COVID-19. Source material: PBMCs or T cells enriched from blood (not recorded which). This chain connects TRBV2 to TRBJ1-5; possibly TRBD1 for D (5 bases). CDR3 nucleotides: TGTGCCAGCAGTGATAACAGGCTTATCAATCAGCCCCAGCATTTT. It yields the protein CASSDNRLINQPQHF.